This entry features one TCR beta chain sequence. CDR3 size: 16 residues. The V and J ends lost 3 bases and 5 bases, in that order; junction bases with no gene match: 6. The germline V gene has CDR1 SGDLS and CDR2 YYNGEE. This entry is derived from a study of blood T cell repertoires in COVID-19. The repertoire was sequenced with immunoSEQ multiplex PCR; TCRdb's copy has only in-frame clones and lacks some. The sample holds around 310,000 clones; 90% are singletons and the top ten take around 0.96%. The receptor's source is a woman aged 40 to 50 with COVID-19, enrolled during active disease. Sample: peripheral blood. The chain recombines TRBV9 with TRBJ2-5, with 14 positions matching TRBD2. The CDR3 region is CASSAGLAGDSETQYF. CDR3 bases: TGTGCCAGCAGCGCGGGACTAGCGGGAGATTCGGAGACCCAGTACTTC.